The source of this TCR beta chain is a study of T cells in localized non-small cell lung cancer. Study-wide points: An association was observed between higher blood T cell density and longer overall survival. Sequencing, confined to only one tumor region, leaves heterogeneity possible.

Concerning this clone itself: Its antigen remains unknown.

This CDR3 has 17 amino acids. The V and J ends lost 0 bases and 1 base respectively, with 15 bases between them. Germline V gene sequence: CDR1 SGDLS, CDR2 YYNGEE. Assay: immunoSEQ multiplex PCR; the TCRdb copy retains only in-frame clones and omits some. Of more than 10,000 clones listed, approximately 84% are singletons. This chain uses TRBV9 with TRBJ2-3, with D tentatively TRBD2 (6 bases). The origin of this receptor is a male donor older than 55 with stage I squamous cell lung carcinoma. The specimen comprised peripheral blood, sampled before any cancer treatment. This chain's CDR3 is CASSVAGVSERTDTQYF. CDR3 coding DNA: TGTGCCAGCAGCGTAGCGGGAGTCTCCGAACGCACAGATACGCAGTATTTT.